What follows are 13 T cell receptor beta chains derived from one specimen sequenced in a study of CD8 T cells in Susac syndrome. Reverse transcription of roughly 0.5 to 1 ug RNA was performed with random hexamers. Via MiXCR, TCRdb re-called the immunoSEQ multiplex PCR reads, giving one row per CDR3 protein. The table shows roughly 180,000 distinct CDR3 sequences, with less than 95% occurring only once. Sequenced input: CD4+ T cells from PBMCs. These receptors all come from a human donor in good health.

The chain joins TRBV12-3 or TRBV12-4 to TRBJ1-2, with D possibly being TRBD1 (6 bases). The CDR3 covers 14 residues. V was cut by 4 bases and J by 4 bases, with 13 bases left in between. As DNA, the CDR3 is TGTGCCAGCAGTTCCCAGGCAGGGGCCTATGGCTACACCTTC. Amino acid sequence: CASSSQAGAYGYTF.

The chain links TRBV20-1 to TRBJ2-1, with a weak D call TRBD2 (6 bases). The CDR3 is 14 amino acids. Germline V gives CDR1 DFQATT, CDR2 SNEGSKA (reference sequence). The ends were cut back, 8 bases at V and 6 bases at J, with 20 bases in the middle. The CDR3 loop is CSSQPGGYGNEQFF. The CDR3 DNA sequence: TGCAGTTCCCAACCTGGAGGGTATGGCAATGAGCAGTTCTTC.

The chain is built from TRBV28 and TRBJ2-7; no definite D call. Germline V gives CDR1 MDHEN, CDR2 SYDVKM. Trimming took off 5 bases at V and 4 bases at J, with 9 bases between the two ends. CDR3 length equals 12 residues. The CDR3 reads CASSLQEYEQYF. In DNA form, the CDR3 reads TGTGCCAGCAGTCTGCAGGAGTACGAGCAGTACTTC.

The chain couples TRBV12-3 or TRBV12-4 to TRBJ2-7; 12 nucleotides align to TRBD2. With V trimmed by 8 bases and J by 5 bases, 4 bases remained unmatched. CDR3 length: 13 amino acids. The CDR3 DNA reads TGTGCCAGCCGGACTAGCGGGGAACACGAGCAGTACTTC. It yields the protein CASRTSGEHEQYF.

This rearrangement joins TRBV5-4 to TRBJ2-5; D is uncertain. Germline V gene lookup returns CDR1 SGHNT and CDR2 YYREEE (reference sequence). V was cut by 0 bases and J by 2 bases, with 8 bases left in between. CDR3 length equals 14 residues. CDR3 nucleotide sequence: TGTGCCAGCAGCTTGGGGGCAAATCAAGAGACCCAGTACTTC. Its translation is CASSLGANQETQYF. Full variable domain (outside the CDR3, taken from reference TRBV5-4 and TRBJ2-5): ETGVTQSPTHLIKTRGQQVTLRCSSQSGHNTVSWYQQALGQGPQFIFQYYREEENGRGNFPPRFSGLQFPNYSSELNVNALELDDSALYLCASSLGANQETQYFGPGTRLLVL.

This chain uses TRBV6-2 or TRBV6-3 with TRBJ1-1, with 7 bases matching TRBD1. This CDR3 is built from 11 residues. The germline gives CDR1 MNHEY, CDR2 SVGEGT. J was trimmed by 8 bases and V by 5 bases; bases with no gene match: 2. In DNA form, the CDR3 reads TGTGCCAGCAGTCAGGGACAGGAAGCTTTCTTT. This encodes CASSQGQEAFF.

The gene calls are TRBV29-1 and TRBJ2-1; TRBD1 aligns across 8 bases. Germline loops: CDR1 SQVTM, CDR2 ANQGSEA. This CDR3 region has 13 residues. V gave up 7 bases and J gave up 2 bases; unmatched junction bases: 4. The CDR3 reads CSGGTGPYNEQFF. CDR3 in DNA: TGCAGCGGGGGGACAGGCCCCTACAATGAGCAGTTCTTC.

The chain carries TRBV20-1 and TRBJ2-1; TRBD1 matches at 7 bases. Germline V gene sequence: CDR1 DFQATT, CDR2 SNEGSKA (reference sequence). The V segment lost 6 bases and the J segment 8 bases; nucleotides outside the gene matches: 10. The length of the CDR3 is 13 residues. The DNA of the CDR3 is TGCAGTGCCGCGCCAGGGGGAGTGTATGAGCAGTTCTTC. It translates to CSAAPGGVYEQFF.

The rearrangement joins TRBV20-1 to TRBJ2-1; TRBD2 matches at 10 bases. CDR1 is DFQATT, CDR2 SNEGSKA, per germline (reference sequence). The length of the CDR3 is 14 residues. The ends lost 4 bases at V and 9 bases at J; junction bases unmatched: 9. The CDR3 sequence: CSATKGLAESEQFF. DNA for the CDR3: TGCAGTGCTACGAAAGGACTAGCGGAGAGTGAGCAGTTCTTC.

This clonotype was detected only once. The V gene is TRBV2, the J gene TRBJ2-7, with a tentative D call TRBD1 (5 bases). Germline CDR1 is SNHLY and CDR2 is FYNNEI. CDR3 length: 13 residues. Trimming shortened V by 7 bases and J by 1 base, and 11 bases separated the two germline ends. The CDR3 sequence is CASKAGYSYEQYF. The CDR3, as DNA: TGTGCCAGCAAGGCAGGGTATTCCTACGAGCAGTACTTC. Full variable domain (missing parts from reference TRBV2 and TRBJ2-7): EPEVTQTPSHQVTQMGQEVILRCVPISNHLYFYWYRQILGQKVEFLVSFYNNEISEKSEIFDDQFSVERPDGSNFTLKIRSTKLEDSAMYFCASKAGYSYEQYFGPGTRLTVT.

J is TRBJ2-3 and V is TRBV6-6, with a weak D call TRBD1 (8 bases). CDR3 length equals 15 residues. Germline values: CDR1 MNHNY, CDR2 SVGAGI (reference sequence). The V gene lost 4 bases and the J gene lost 5 bases, with 16 bases spanning the gap. The CDR3 bases are TGTGCCAGCAGTTCAAACACAGGGGGGGGAGATACGCAGTATTTT. This sequence encodes CASSSNTGGGDTQYF.

The chain carries TRBV3-1 and TRBJ2-1; D ambiguous. Trimming took 5 bases from V and 10 from J, leaving 9 bases between them. The V gene's germline CDR1 is LGHDT and CDR2 YNNKEL (reference sequence). CDR3 length: 11 residues. In DNA form, the CDR3 reads TGTGCCAGCAGCACCCTACAGGAGCAGTTCTTC. It yields the protein CASSTLQEQFF.

The chain carries TRBV9 and TRBJ2-3; maybe TRBD2 (5 bases). CDR3 size: 15 residues. V was pared by 0 bases and J by 1 base, with 9 bases between. Germline V gene lookup returns CDR1 SGDLS and CDR2 YYNGEE. CDR3 bases: TGTGCCAGCAGCGTAGTCCCTAGCCGCACAGATACGCAGTATTTT. Amino acid sequence: CASSVVPSRTDTQYF.